Listed below are T cell receptor beta chains from one sample, sequenced in a study of blood T cell repertoires in COVID-19. Clones were read by immunoSEQ multiplex PCR, and TCRdb kept only the in-frame ones, dropping some. This sample has more than 300,000 clones, with roughly 90% found just once. The specimen was peripheral blood. Receptor source: a woman aged 25 to 45 with COVID-19, enrolled during active disease. CDR3s include the opening cysteine and the closing phenylalanine or tryptophan. The order of the fields is D gene, clone size, V gene, J gene, CDR3 DNA, CDR3 protein. A D gene is named only where the DNA matches it firmly. Part of the rows lack a size; the others show once, few, many or a class for expanded clones.

D gene: .
clone size: once
V gene: TRBV2
J gene: TRBJ1-2
CDR3 DNA: TGTGCCAGCATCCGCGGCCAAAACAGGATCCTAAACTATGGCTACACCTTC
CDR3 protein: CASIRGQNRILNYGYTF

D gene: TRBD2
clone size: .
V gene: TRBV29-1
J gene: TRBJ2-1
CDR3 DNA: TGCAGCGTGACCCTACTAGCGGGGGGGCCACCCTACAATGAGCAGTTCTTC
CDR3 protein: CSVTLLAGGPPYNEQFF

D gene: TRBD2
clone size: .
V gene: TRBV19
J gene: TRBJ2-1
CDR3 DNA: TGTGCCAGTAGTCTCACTAGCGGGGGGGCCAATGAGCAGTTCTTC
CDR3 protein: CASSLTSGGANEQFF

D gene: TRBD1
clone size: few
V gene: TRBV15
J gene: TRBJ2-5
CDR3 DNA: TGTGCCACCAGCACCGGACAGGGGGGTTCGGAGACCCAGTACTTC
CDR3 protein: CATSTGQGGSETQYF

D gene: .
clone size: .
V gene: TRBV5-4
J gene: TRBJ2-7
CDR3 DNA: TGTGCCAGCAGCTTGGCTGGGAACAGGGCCTTCTACGAGCAGTACTTC
CDR3 protein: CASSLAGNRAFYEQYF

D gene: .
clone size: .
V gene: TRBV5-6
J gene: TRBJ1-2
CDR3 DNA: TGTGCCAGCAGCTTGGCTGGCAGCGCTAACTATGGCTACACCTTC
CDR3 protein: CASSLAGSANYGYTF

D gene: .
clone size: .
V gene: TRBV15
J gene: TRBJ2-3
CDR3 DNA: TGTGCCACCAGCACCCGGTGGGGGGTCACAGATACGCAGTATTTT
CDR3 protein: CATSTRWGVTDTQYF

D gene: TRBD2
clone size: .
V gene: TRBV10-2
J gene: TRBJ2-1
CDR3 DNA: TGCGCCACGTGGACTAGCGGGGCCTTGAGCTCCTACAATGAGCAGTTCTTC
CDR3 protein: CATWTSGALSSYNEQFF

D gene: .
clone size: .
V gene: TRBV5-1
J gene: TRBJ1-2
CDR3 DNA: TGCGCCAGCAGCTTGGTACAGGGAATGGGTGGCTACACCTTC
CDR3 protein: CASSLVQGMGGYTF

D gene: .
clone size: once
V gene: TRBV6-5
J gene: TRBJ1-2
CDR3 DNA: TGTGCCAGCAGTTATCTGGTCAGGGGCTACTATGGCTACACCTTC
CDR3 protein: CASSYLVRGYYGYTF

D gene: TRBD2
clone size: .
V gene: TRBV18
J gene: TRBJ2-5
CDR3 DNA: TGTGCCAGCTCACCACGGGGGGGAGAGACCCAGTACTTC
CDR3 protein: CASSPRGGETQYF

D gene: .
clone size: .
V gene: TRBV3-1/TRBV3-2
J gene: TRBJ1-3
CDR3 DNA: TGTGCCAGCAGCCTTCTCTCTGGAAACACCATATATTTT
CDR3 protein: CASSLLSGNTIYF

D gene: TRBD1
clone size: .
V gene: TRBV19
J gene: TRBJ2-1
CDR3 DNA: TGTGCCAGTAGTCTACAGGGGCCGAATGAGCAGTTCTTC
CDR3 protein: CASSLQGPNEQFF

D gene: TRBD1
clone size: .
V gene: TRBV28
J gene: TRBJ1-2
CDR3 DNA: TGTGCCAGCAGTGTAACAGGGGTTTCGTGGTATGGCTACACCTTC
CDR3 protein: CASSVTGVSWYGYTF

D gene: .
clone size: .
V gene: TRBV9
J gene: TRBJ2-5
CDR3 DNA: TGTGCCAGCAGCGTAGTTGGGGGCGGCCAAGAGACCCAGTACTTC
CDR3 protein: CASSVVGGGQETQYF

D gene: TRBD1
clone size: .
V gene: TRBV20-1
J gene: TRBJ1-2
CDR3 DNA: TGCAGTGCTGGTGGGGACAGGGCTCCCTATGGCTACACCTTC
CDR3 protein: CSAGGDRAPYGYTF

D gene: .
clone size: .
V gene: TRBV7-9
J gene: TRBJ2-1
CDR3 DNA: TGTGCCAGCAGCATCGGTCGGGGTGAGCAGTTCTTC
CDR3 protein: CASSIGRGEQFF

D gene: TRBD1
clone size: .
V gene: TRBV6-5
J gene: TRBJ2-1
CDR3 DNA: TGTGCCAGCAGTTACGGGACAGGAGTTCGCAATGAGCAGTTCTTC
CDR3 protein: CASSYGTGVRNEQFF

D gene: .
clone size: .
V gene: TRBV18
J gene: TRBJ1-3
CDR3 DNA: TGTGCCAGCTCACCACGAAGGGCCGGGGGAAGCTCTGGAAACACCATATATTTT
CDR3 protein: CASSPRRAGGSSGNTIYF

D gene: TRBD2
clone size: .
V gene: TRBV5-6
J gene: TRBJ2-4
CDR3 DNA: TGTGCCAGCAGCCAAGCGGGGCCAGCCAAAAACATTCAGTACTTC
CDR3 protein: CASSQAGPAKNIQYF

D gene: TRBD1
clone size: .
V gene: TRBV4-1
J gene: TRBJ1-1
CDR3 DNA: TGCGCCAGCAGCCTTCGGACAGGCGATGAAGCTTTCTTT
CDR3 protein: CASSLRTGDEAFF

D gene: TRBD1
clone size: .
V gene: TRBV28
J gene: TRBJ1-5
CDR3 DNA: TGTGCCAGCAGGGGGACAGGGGGCGTTCAGCCCCAGCATTTT
CDR3 protein: CASRGTGGVQPQHF

D gene: TRBD1
clone size: .
V gene: TRBV18
J gene: TRBJ1-5
CDR3 DNA: TGTGCCAGCTCACCTCGACAGGGTCATCAGCCCCAGCATTTT
CDR3 protein: CASSPRQGHQPQHF

D gene: TRBD2
clone size: .
V gene: TRBV5-1
J gene: TRBJ2-2
CDR3 DNA: TGCGCCAGCAGCATAGGACTAGTTAACACCGGGGAGCTGTTTTTT
CDR3 protein: CASSIGLVNTGELFF

D gene: TRBD2
clone size: .
V gene: TRBV30
J gene: TRBJ2-7
CDR3 DNA: TGTGCCTGGAGTTCCCTGGGCGGGGGGAGCGAGCAGTACTTC
CDR3 protein: CAWSSLGGGSEQYF

D gene: .
clone size: .
V gene: TRBV7-3
J gene: TRBJ2-3
CDR3 DNA: TGTGCCAGCAGCTTATTAGGGGGGGACTTCTCTACGCAGTATTTT
CDR3 protein: CASSLLGGDFSTQYF

D gene: .
clone size: .
V gene: TRBV12-3/TRBV12-4
J gene: TRBJ1-3
CDR3 DNA: TGTGCCAGCAGTTTTTCAGGAAACACCATATATTTT
CDR3 protein: CASSFSGNTIYF

D gene: TRBD1
clone size: .
V gene: TRBV4-3
J gene: TRBJ1-2
CDR3 DNA: TGCGCCAGCAGCCAATCTCATCGGACAGGGGTTTATGGCTACACCTTC
CDR3 protein: CASSQSHRTGVYGYTF

D gene: .
clone size: .
V gene: TRBV7-9
J gene: TRBJ1-1
CDR3 DNA: TGTGCCAGCAGTACAGGGTTGAACACTGAAGCTTTCTTT
CDR3 protein: CASSTGLNTEAFF

D gene: TRBD2
clone size: few
V gene: TRBV10-3
J gene: TRBJ2-2
CDR3 DNA: TGTGCCATCAGAGAGACTAGCGGTTACACCGGGGAGCTGTTTTTT
CDR3 protein: CAIRETSGYTGELFF

D gene: .
clone size: .
V gene: TRBV5-6
J gene: TRBJ2-3
CDR3 DNA: TGTGCCAGCAGCATCTTTACTAGGCCCGATACGCAGTATTTT
CDR3 protein: CASSIFTRPDTQYF

D gene: .
clone size: .
V gene: TRBV18
J gene: TRBJ1-5
CDR3 DNA: TGTGCCAGCTCACCCTCCAATCAGCCCCAGCATTTT
CDR3 protein: CASSPSNQPQHF

D gene: .
clone size: .
V gene: TRBV5-1
J gene: TRBJ1-6
CDR3 DNA: TGCGCCAGCAGGGTAGGCCAGGCCCGTTCACCCCTCCACTTT
CDR3 protein: CASRVGQARSPLHF

D gene: TRBD2
clone size: .
V gene: TRBV6-6
J gene: TRBJ2-3
CDR3 DNA: TGTGCCAGCAATCTAGCGGGAAGCACAGATACGCAGTATTTT
CDR3 protein: CASNLAGSTDTQYF

D gene: TRBD2
clone size: .
V gene: TRBV13
J gene: TRBJ2-2
CDR3 DNA: TGTGCCAGCAGCTTCGGACTAGCGGTGAACACCGGGGAGCTGTTTTTT
CDR3 protein: CASSFGLAVNTGELFF

D gene: .
clone size: .
V gene: TRBV7-3
J gene: TRBJ1-6
CDR3 DNA: TGTGCCAGCAGCTTACAGGCAGATTCACCCCTCCACTTT
CDR3 protein: CASSLQADSPLHF

D gene: TRBD1
clone size: .
V gene: TRBV7-2
J gene: TRBJ1-6
CDR3 DNA: TGTGCCAGCAGCTTAGACCGACAGGGAAGGTATTCACCCCTCCACTTT
CDR3 protein: CASSLDRQGRYSPLHF

D gene: TRBD1
clone size: .
V gene: TRBV6-5
J gene: TRBJ2-4
CDR3 DNA: TGTGCCAGCGTCCCTCCGGGACAGGGGAAAAACATTCAGTACTTC
CDR3 protein: CASVPPGQGKNIQYF

D gene: .
clone size: few
V gene: TRBV6-5
J gene: TRBJ1-4
CDR3 DNA: TGTGCCAGCAGTTACTCGAGAGACCCTGACTATGAAAAACTGTTTTTT
CDR3 protein: CASSYSRDPDYEKLFF

D gene: TRBD1
clone size: .
V gene: TRBV7-2
J gene: TRBJ1-2
CDR3 DNA: TGTGCCAGCAGCTTAGACACAGGGGGCGTTGGCTACACCTTC
CDR3 protein: CASSLDTGGVGYTF

D gene: .
clone size: .
V gene: TRBV2
J gene: TRBJ1-5
CDR3 DNA: TGTGCCAGCAGTGGGGGGCGGGATCAGCCCCAGCATTTT
CDR3 protein: CASSGGRDQPQHF

D gene: .
clone size: .
V gene: TRBV6-5
J gene: TRBJ1-2
CDR3 DNA: TGTGCCAGCAGGTCCGACAGCCTATATTATGGCTACACCTTC
CDR3 protein: CASRSDSLYYGYTF

D gene: TRBD1
clone size: .
V gene: TRBV27
J gene: TRBJ1-6
CDR3 DNA: TGTGCCAGCAGTACGGGCCAGGGGGCCCCCCTCCACTTT
CDR3 protein: CASSTGQGAPLHF

D gene: TRBD1
clone size: .
V gene: TRBV6-5
J gene: TRBJ1-4
CDR3 DNA: TGTGCCAGTGCCGGGACAGGGTTCCCCGGGCCGTTTTTT
CDR3 protein: CASAGTGFPGPFF

D gene: TRBD1
clone size: .
V gene: TRBV4-2
J gene: TRBJ1-4
CDR3 DNA: TGTGCCAGCAGCCCGGGACAGGGGGGAGGAACTAATGAAAAACTGTTTTTT
CDR3 protein: CASSPGQGGGTNEKLFF

D gene: .
clone size: .
V gene: TRBV30
J gene: TRBJ1-1
CDR3 DNA: TGTGCCTGTACAGTCACCACTGAAGCTTTCTTT
CDR3 protein: CACTVTTEAFF

D gene: .
clone size: .
V gene: TRBV9
J gene: TRBJ1-1
CDR3 DNA: TGTGCCAGCAGCGTATCTTTCAACAGCCGCCCGGGCAGGGGCACTGAAGCTTTCTTT
CDR3 protein: CASSVSFNSRPGRGTEAFF

D gene: TRBD2
clone size: .
V gene: TRBV11-2
J gene: TRBJ2-5
CDR3 DNA: TGTGCCAGCAGCTTAGGTTCGGGACTAGCGGGGTGGGAGACCCAGTACTTC
CDR3 protein: CASSLGSGLAGWETQYF

D gene: TRBD1
clone size: few
V gene: TRBV29-1
J gene: TRBJ1-2
CDR3 DNA: TGCAGCGTTCAGGACAGGCAGGGCTACACCTTC
CDR3 protein: CSVQDRQGYTF

D gene: .
clone size: .
V gene: TRBV27
J gene: TRBJ2-3
CDR3 DNA: TGTGCCAGCAGGTTCCAGGGCACAGATACGCAGTATTTT
CDR3 protein: CASRFQGTDTQYF

D gene: .
clone size: .
V gene: TRBV7-2
J gene: TRBJ2-7
CDR3 DNA: TGTGCCAGCAGCTTAGTTCATCTCAGGGGGGCCTACGAGCAGTACTTC
CDR3 protein: CASSLVHLRGAYEQYF

D gene: TRBD1
clone size: .
V gene: TRBV2
J gene: TRBJ1-6
CDR3 DNA: TGTGCCAGCAGTGACAGGGGGCTTAATAATTCACCCCTCCACTTT
CDR3 protein: CASSDRGLNNSPLHF

D gene: .
clone size: .
V gene: TRBV18
J gene: TRBJ1-1
CDR3 DNA: TGTGCCAGCTCACGGGTGACAGGCCTGGGCACTGAAGCTTTCTTT
CDR3 protein: CASSRVTGLGTEAFF

D gene: TRBD1
clone size: .
V gene: TRBV6-4
J gene: TRBJ2-7
CDR3 DNA: TGTGCCAGCCGGACAGGTCTCGACGAGCAGTACTTC
CDR3 protein: CASRTGLDEQYF

D gene: TRBD1
clone size: .
V gene: TRBV6-5
J gene: TRBJ1-6
CDR3 DNA: TGTGCCAGCAGTTACTCGAGGGGGCCGGGCTCACCCCTCCACTTT
CDR3 protein: CASSYSRGPGSPLHF

D gene: TRBD1
clone size: .
V gene: TRBV19
J gene: TRBJ1-5
CDR3 DNA: TGTGCCAGTAGAGGGTGGGCAGACCGGACAGGGGTAAGCAATCAGCCCCAGCATTTT
CDR3 protein: CASRGWADRTGVSNQPQHF

D gene: .
clone size: .
V gene: TRBV9
J gene: TRBJ1-1
CDR3 DNA: TGTGCCAGCAGCGTAGGAGTAGGGGGAACCACTGAAGCTTTCTTT
CDR3 protein: CASSVGVGGTTEAFF

D gene: .
clone size: .
V gene: TRBV7-9
J gene: TRBJ1-6
CDR3 DNA: TGTGCCAGCAGCTTAGAGGAGGATTCACCCCTCCACTTT
CDR3 protein: CASSLEEDSPLHF

D gene: .
clone size: .
V gene: TRBV5-1
J gene: TRBJ2-1
CDR3 DNA: TGCGCCAGCAGGCAAGATCGGGGGTATGAGCAGTTCTTC
CDR3 protein: CASRQDRGYEQFF

D gene: TRBD1
clone size: .
V gene: TRBV28
J gene: TRBJ1-5
CDR3 DNA: TGTGCCAGCTCGACAGGGGGAGGTAGCAATCAGCCCCAGCATTTT
CDR3 protein: CASSTGGGSNQPQHF